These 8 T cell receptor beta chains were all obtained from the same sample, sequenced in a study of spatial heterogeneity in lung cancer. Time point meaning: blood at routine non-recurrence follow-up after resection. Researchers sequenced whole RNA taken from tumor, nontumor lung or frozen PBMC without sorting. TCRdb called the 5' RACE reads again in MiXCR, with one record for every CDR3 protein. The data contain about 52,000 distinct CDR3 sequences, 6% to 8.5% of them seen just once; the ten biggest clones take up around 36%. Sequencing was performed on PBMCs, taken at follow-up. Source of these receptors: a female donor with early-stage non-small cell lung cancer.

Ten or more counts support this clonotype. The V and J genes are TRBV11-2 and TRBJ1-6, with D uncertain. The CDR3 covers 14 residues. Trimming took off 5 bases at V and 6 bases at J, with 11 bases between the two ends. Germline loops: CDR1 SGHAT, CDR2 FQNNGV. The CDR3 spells CASSLRPTNSPLHF. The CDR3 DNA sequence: TGTGCCAGCAGCCTCCGACCGACTAATTCACCCCTCCACTTT.

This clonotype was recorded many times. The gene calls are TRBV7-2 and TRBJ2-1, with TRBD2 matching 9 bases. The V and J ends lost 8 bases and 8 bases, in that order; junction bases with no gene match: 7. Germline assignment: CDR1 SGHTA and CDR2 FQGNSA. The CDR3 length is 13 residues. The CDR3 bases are TGTGCCAGCGCTAGCGGGAATCACCATGAGCAGTTCTTC. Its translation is CASASGNHHEQFF. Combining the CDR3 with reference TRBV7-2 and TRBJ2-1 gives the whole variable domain GAGVSQSPSNKVTEKGKDVELRCDPISGHTALYWYRQSLGQGLEFLIYFQGNSAPDKSGLPSDRFSAERTGGSVSTLTIQRTQQEDSAVYLCASASGNHHEQFFGPGTRLTVL.

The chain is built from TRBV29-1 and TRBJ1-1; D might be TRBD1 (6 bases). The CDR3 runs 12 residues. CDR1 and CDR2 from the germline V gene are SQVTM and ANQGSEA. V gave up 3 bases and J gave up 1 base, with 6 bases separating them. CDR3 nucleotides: TGCAGCGTTGACAGGGGGAACACTGAAGCTTTCTTT. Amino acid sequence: CSVDRGNTEAFF.

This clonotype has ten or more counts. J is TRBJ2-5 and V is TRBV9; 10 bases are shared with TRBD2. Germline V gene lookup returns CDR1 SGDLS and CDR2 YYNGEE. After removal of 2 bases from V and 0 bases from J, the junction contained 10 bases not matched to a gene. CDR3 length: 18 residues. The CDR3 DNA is TGTGCCAGCAGCGTCGAACTAGCGGGGACCATCCACCAAGAGACCCAGTACTTC. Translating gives CASSVELAGTIHQETQYF.

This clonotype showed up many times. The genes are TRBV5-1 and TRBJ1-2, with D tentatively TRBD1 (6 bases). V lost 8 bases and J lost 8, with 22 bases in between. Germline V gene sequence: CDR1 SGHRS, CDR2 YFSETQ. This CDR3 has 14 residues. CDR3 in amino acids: CASQGQGLSGGYTF. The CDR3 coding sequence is TGCGCCAGTCAGGGGCAGGGACTCTCGGGCGGCTACACCTTC.

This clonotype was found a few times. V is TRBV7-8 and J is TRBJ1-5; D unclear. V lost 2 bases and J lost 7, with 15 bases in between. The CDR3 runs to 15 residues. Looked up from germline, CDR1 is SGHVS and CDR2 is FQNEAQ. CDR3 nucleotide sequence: TGTGCCAGCAGCTTACTATCCCCAACCTGGCAGCCCCAGCATTTT. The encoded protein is CASSLLSPTWQPQHF.

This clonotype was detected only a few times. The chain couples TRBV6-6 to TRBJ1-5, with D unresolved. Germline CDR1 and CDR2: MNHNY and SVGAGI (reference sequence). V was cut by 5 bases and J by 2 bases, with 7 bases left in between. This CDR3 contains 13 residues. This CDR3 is CASSENGNQPQHF. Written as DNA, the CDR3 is TGTGCCAGCAGTGAGAACGGCAATCAGCCCCAGCATTTT.

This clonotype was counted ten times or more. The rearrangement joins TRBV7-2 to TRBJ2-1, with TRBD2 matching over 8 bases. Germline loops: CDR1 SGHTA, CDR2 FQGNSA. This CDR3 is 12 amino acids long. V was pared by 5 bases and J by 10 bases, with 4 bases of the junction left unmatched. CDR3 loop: CASSPLAGEQFF. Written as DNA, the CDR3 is TGTGCCAGCAGCCCCTTAGCGGGGGAGCAGTTCTTC.